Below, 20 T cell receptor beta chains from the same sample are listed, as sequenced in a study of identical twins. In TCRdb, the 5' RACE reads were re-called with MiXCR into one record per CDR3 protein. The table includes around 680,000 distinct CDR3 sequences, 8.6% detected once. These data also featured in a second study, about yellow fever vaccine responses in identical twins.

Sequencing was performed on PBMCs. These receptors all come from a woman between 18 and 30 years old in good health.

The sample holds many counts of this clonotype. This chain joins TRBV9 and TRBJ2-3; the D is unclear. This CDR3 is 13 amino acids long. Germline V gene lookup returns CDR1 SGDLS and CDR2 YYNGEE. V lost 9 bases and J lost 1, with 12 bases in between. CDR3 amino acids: CATSAWGTDTQYF. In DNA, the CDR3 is TGTGCCACCTCTGCGTGGGGCACAGATACGCAGTATTTT.

Here the CDR3 reads CASSSTDYEGGYEQYF. CDR3 coding DNA: TGTGCCAGCAGCTCCACAGACTACGAGGGGGGCTACGAGCAGTACTTC. V is TRBV5-6 and J is TRBJ2-7; D tentatively reads TRBD1 or TRBD2 (6 bases each). CDR1 is SGHDT, CDR2 YYEEEE, per germline. This CDR3 is built from 16 residues. V lost 3 bases and J 3 bases, leaving 19 bases between the germline ends. Variable domain in full (rest from reference TRBV5-6 and TRBJ2-7): DAGVTQSPTHLIKTRGQQVTLRCSPKSGHDTVSWYQQALGQGPQFIFQYYEEEERQRGNFPDRFSGHQFPNYSSELNVNALLLGDSALYLCASSSTDYEGGYEQYFGPGTRLTVT.

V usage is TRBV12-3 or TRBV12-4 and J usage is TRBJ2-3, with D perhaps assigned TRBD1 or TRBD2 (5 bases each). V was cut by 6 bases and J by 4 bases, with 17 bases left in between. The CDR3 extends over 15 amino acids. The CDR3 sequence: CASRTGTRNPDTQYF. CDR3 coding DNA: TGTGCCAGCAGAACCGGGACCAGAAACCCAGATACGCAGTATTTT.

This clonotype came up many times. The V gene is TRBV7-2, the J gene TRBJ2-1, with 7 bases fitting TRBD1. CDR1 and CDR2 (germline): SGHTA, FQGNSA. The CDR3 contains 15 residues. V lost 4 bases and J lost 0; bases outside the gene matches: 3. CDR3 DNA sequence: TGTGCCAGCAGCTCGACAGGGAGCTCCTACAATGAGCAGTTCTTC. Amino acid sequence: CASSSTGSSYNEQFF. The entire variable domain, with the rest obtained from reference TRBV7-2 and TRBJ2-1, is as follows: GAGVSQSPSNKVTEKGKDVELRCDPISGHTALYWYRQSLGQGLEFLIYFQGNSAPDKSGLPSDRFSAERTGGSVSTLTIQRTQQEDSAVYLCASSSTGSSYNEQFFGPGTRLTVL.

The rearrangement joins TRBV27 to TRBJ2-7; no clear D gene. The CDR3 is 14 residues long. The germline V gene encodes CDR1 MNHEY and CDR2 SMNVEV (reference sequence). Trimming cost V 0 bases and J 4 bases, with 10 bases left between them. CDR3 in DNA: TGTGCCAGCAGTTTATCGTCCTACGGATACGAGCAGTACTTC. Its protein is CASSLSSYGYEQYF.

The CDR3 spells CASRLTGGYTF. The DNA of the CDR3 is TGTGCCAGCAGACTGACAGGCGGCTACACCTTC. The chain couples TRBV28 to TRBJ1-2, with a weak D call TRBD1 (6 bases). The CDR3 length is 11 residues. CDR1 and CDR2 from the germline V gene are MDHEN and SYDVKM. V lost 6 bases, J lost 8 bases, and 10 bases lay in between.

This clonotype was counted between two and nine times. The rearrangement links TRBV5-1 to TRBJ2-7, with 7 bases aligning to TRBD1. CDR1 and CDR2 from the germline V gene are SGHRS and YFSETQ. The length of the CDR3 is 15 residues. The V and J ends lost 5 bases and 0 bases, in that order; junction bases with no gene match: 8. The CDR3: CASRDRDSYSYEQYF. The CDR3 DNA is TGCGCCAGCAGGGACCGGGACAGCTACTCCTACGAGCAGTACTTC.

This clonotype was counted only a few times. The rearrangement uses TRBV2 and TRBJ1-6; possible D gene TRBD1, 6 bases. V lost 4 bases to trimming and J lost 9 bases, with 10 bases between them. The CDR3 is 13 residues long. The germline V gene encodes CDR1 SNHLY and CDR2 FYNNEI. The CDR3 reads CASSGTASSPLHF. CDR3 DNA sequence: TGTGCCAGCAGTGGGACAGCCAGTTCACCCCTCCACTTT.

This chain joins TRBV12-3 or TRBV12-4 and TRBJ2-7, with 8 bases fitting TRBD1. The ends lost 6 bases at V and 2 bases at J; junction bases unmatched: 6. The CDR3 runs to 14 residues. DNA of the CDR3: TGTGCCAGCAGCCGGGACAGGCTACCCTACGAGCAGTACTTC. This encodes CASSRDRLPYEQYF.

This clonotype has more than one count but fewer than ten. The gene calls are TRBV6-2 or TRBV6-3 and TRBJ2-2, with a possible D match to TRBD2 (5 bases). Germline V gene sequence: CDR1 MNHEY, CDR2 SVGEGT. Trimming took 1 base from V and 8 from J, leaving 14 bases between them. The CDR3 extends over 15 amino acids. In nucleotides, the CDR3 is TGTGCCAGCAGTTACTTCGGACGACTACCTGGGGAGCTGTTTTTT. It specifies CASSYFGRLPGELFF.

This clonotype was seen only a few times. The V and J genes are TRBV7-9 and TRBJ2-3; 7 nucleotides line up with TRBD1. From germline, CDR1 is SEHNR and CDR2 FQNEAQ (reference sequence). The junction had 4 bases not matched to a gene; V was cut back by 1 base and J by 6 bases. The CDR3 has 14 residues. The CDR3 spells CASSLGDSVDTQYF. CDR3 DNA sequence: TGTGCCAGCAGCTTAGGGGACAGCGTGGATACGCAGTATTTT.

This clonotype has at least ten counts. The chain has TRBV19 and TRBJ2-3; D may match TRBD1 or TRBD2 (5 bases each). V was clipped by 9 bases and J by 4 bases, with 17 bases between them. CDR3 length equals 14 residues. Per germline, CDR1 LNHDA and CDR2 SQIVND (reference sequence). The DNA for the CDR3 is TGTGCCAGCAGGGAGCCCGCCGACGCAGATACGCAGTATTTT. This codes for CASREPADADTQYF. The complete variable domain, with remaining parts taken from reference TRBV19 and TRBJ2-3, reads DGGITQSPKYLFRKEGQNVTLSCEQNLNHDAMYWYRQDPGQGLRLIYYSQIVNDFQKGDIAEGYSVSREKKESFPLTVTSAQKNPTAFYLCASREPADADTQYFGPGTRLTVL.

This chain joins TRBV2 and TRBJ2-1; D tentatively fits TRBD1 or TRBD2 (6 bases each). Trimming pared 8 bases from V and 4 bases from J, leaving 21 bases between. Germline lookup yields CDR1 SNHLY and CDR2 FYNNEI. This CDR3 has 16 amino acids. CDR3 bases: TGTGCCAGCCCTCTTTGGGGGGACAACCCTTACAATGAGCAGTTCTTC. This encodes CASPLWGDNPYNEQFF.

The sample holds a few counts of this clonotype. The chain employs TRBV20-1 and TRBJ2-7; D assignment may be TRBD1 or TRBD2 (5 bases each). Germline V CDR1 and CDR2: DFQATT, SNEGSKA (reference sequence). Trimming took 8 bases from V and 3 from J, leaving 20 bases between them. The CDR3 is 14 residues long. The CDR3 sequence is CSPREQGKIYEQYF. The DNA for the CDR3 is TGCAGTCCAAGGGAGCAGGGAAAGATCTACGAGCAGTACTTC.

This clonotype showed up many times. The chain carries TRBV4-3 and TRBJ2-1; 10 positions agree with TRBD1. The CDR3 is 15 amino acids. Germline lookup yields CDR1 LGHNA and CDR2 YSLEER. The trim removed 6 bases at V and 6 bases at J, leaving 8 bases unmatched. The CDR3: CASRPGTGVPNEQFF. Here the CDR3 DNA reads TGCGCCAGCAGGCCCGGGACAGGGGTTCCCAATGAGCAGTTCTTC.

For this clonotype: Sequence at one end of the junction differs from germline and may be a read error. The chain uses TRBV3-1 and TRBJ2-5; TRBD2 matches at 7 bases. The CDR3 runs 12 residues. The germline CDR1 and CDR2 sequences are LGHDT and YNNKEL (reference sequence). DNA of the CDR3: TGTGCCAGCAGCTCTCTTGGCGGGGGAGAGGACTTC. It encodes CASSSLGGGEDF.

The CDR3 loop reads CVSGLASGYEQYF. The CDR3 coding sequence is TGCGTTAGCGGGCTGGCTAGCGGCTACGAGCAGTACTTC. V is TRBV5-1 and J is TRBJ2-7; 7 bases are a match to TRBD2. The germline CDR1 and CDR2 sequences are SGHRS and YFSETQ. The CDR3 extends over 13 amino acids. The entire variable domain, with the rest obtained from reference TRBV5-1 and TRBJ2-7, is as follows: KAGVTQTPRYLIKTRGQQVTLSCSPISGHRSVSWYQQTPGQGLQFLFEYFSETQRNKGNFPGRFSGRQFSNSRSEMNVSTLELGDSALYLCVSGLASGYEQYFGPGTRLTVT.

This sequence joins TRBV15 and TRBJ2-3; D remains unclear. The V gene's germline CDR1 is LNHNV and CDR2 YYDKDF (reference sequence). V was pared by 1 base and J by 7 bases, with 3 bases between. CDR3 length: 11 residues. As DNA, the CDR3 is TGTGCCACCAGCAGAGGCCATACGCAGTATTTT. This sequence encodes CATSRGHTQYF.

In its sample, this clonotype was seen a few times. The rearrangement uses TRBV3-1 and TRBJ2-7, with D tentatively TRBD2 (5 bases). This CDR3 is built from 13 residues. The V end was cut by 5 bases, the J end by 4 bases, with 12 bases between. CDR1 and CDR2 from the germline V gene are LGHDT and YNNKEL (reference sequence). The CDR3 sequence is CASSWRRGYEQYF. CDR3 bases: TGTGCCAGCAGCTGGCGACGGGGATACGAGCAGTACTTC.

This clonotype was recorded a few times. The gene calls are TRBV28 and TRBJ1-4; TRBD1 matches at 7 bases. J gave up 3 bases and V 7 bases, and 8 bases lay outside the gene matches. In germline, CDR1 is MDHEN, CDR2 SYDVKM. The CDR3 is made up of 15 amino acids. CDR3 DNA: TGTGCCAGCACAGCACAGGGGATCGCTAATGAAAAACTGTTTTTT. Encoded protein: CASTAQGIANEKLFF.